A selection of T cell receptor beta chains follows, all from one sample in a study of graft-versus-host responses after intestinal transplantation. The data were produced by immunoSEQ multiplex PCR, yet TCRdb's version contains in-frame clones alone and is incomplete. Among roughly 25,000 clones listed, approximately 96% were seen once. The source was PBMCs, collected 30 days after intestinal transplant. The receptors shown here come from a human patient who received an intestinal transplant, so some T cells may come from the graft donor. Each CDR3 is given with its conserved first and last residue. The D gene is left open where the match is weak. Clone size, where shown, is once, few, many, or a class for clones that have expanded.

>TRBV19|-|TRBJ2-7|TRBD1
TGTGCCAGTAGTAAGGACAGGTCCTACGAGCAGTACTTC
CASSKDRSYEQYF
>TRBV19|-|TRBJ2-3|-
TGTGCCAGTAGTATTACGGATACGCAGTATTTT
CASSITDTQYF
>TRBV6-1|-|TRBJ1-1|-
TGTGCCAGCAGTGAGCTCTTGTCAGGGCAGATCACCAAGAACACTGAAGCTTTCTTT
CASSELLSGQITKNTEAFF
>TRBV7-8|-|TRBJ1-5|TRBD1
TGTGCCAGCAGCTTGGGGACAGGGTGGGACAATCAGCCCCAGCATTTT
CASSLGTGWDNQPQHF
>TRBV11-3|-|TRBJ2-3|-
TGTGCCAGCAGCTCCGGGGAAGATACGCAGTATTTT
CASSSGEDTQYF
>TRBV7-9|-|TRBJ1-6|-
TGTGCCAGCAGCTTAGGGGGTCTGAGCCTTAATTCACCCCTCCACTTT
CASSLGGLSLNSPLHF
>TRBV29-1|few|TRBJ2-2|-
TGCAGCGCCCAAGGGGTAGCGGCGAACACCGGGGAGCTGTTTTTT
CSAQGVAANTGELFF
>TRBV15|-|TRBJ1-6|-
TGTGCCACCAGCAGATCACAGGGAGGGGATTCACCCCTCCACTTT
CATSRSQGGDSPLHF
>TRBV27|once|TRBJ2-7|TRBD1
TGTGCCAGCAGCCCTTTGGACAGGGGGTACGAGCAGTACTTC
CASSPLDRGYEQYF
>TRBV30|once|TRBJ2-7|-
TGTGCCTGGACTGATACTACCTACGAGCAGTACTTC
CAWTDTTYEQYF
>TRBV30|-|TRBJ2-7|-
TGTGCCTGGAAAGGGGACCTAAACGAGCAGTACTTC
CAWKGDLNEQYF
>TRBV7-8|-|TRBJ1-1|TRBD1
TGTGCCAGCAGCTTAGGTATGGGACAGGGGAACACTGAAGCTTTCTTT
CASSLGMGQGNTEAFF
>TRBV4-1|-|TRBJ2-1|TRBD2
TGCGCCAGCAGCCAAGATCCTCCGACTAGCGGGTACTACAATGAGCAGTTCTTC
CASSQDPPTSGYYNEQFF
>TRBV29-1|-|TRBJ2-5|TRBD1
TGCAGCGTTGACAGGGGGCAAGAGACCCAGTACTTC
CSVDRGQETQYF
>TRBV4-1|-|TRBJ2-1|-
TGCGCCAGCAGCCAAGAATGGGGCAATGAGCAGTTCTTC
CASSQEWGNEQFF
>TRBV29-1|once|TRBJ1-1|-
TGCAGCGTTGCGACCACTGAAGCTTTCTTT
CSVATTEAFF
>TRBV7-8|-|TRBJ1-1|-
TGTGCCAGCAGCCCCGAGACAGGTTGGAACACTGAAGCTTTCTTT
CASSPETGWNTEAFF
>TRBV12-5|-|TRBJ2-3|-
TGTGCTAGTGGTTTGGCCAGGGACATCGACACAGATACGCAGTATTTT
CASGLARDIDTDTQYF
>TRBV5-4|-|TRBJ2-7|TRBD1
TGTGCCAGCAGCTTGTTGGGGGGACAGGGGGCGCGGGAGCAGTACTTC
CASSLLGGQGAREQYF
>TRBV29-1|-|TRBJ2-7|-
TGCAGCGTTGAAGGGGGGGGCCCCTACGAGCAGTACTTC
CSVEGGGPYEQYF
>TRBV2|-|TRBJ1-4|TRBD1
TGTGCCTGGGGGGAGGGGGCTTACTCAACTAATGAAAAACTGTTTTTT
CAWGEGAYSTNEKLFF
>TRBV28|few|TRBJ1-4|-
TGTGCCAGCAGTGAGACAGGTTCAACTAATGAAAAACTGTTTTTT
CASSETGSTNEKLFF
>TRBV6-1|-|TRBJ2-7|TRBD1
TGTGCCAGCAGTCCAAAAGGGACAGGGTCCCACGAGCAGTACTTC
CASSPKGTGSHEQYF
>TRBV10-3|-|TRBJ2-1|-
TGTGCCATCAGTGAGGCGGGACATGAGCAGTTCTTC
CAISEAGHEQFF
>TRBV9|once|TRBJ2-5|-
TGTGCCAGCAGCCCCCGTGGCGGACAAGAGACCCAGTACTTC
CASSPRGGQETQYF
>TRBV7-8|-|TRBJ1-2|TRBD1
TGTGCCAGCAGCTTAGAAACAGGGGGCGCTTACTATGGCTACACCTTC
CASSLETGGAYYGYTF
>TRBV7-9|-|TRBJ2-7|-
TGTGCCAGCAGCTTAGAGTGGGTCTCCTACGAGCAGTACTTC
CASSLEWVSYEQYF
>TRBV28|-|TRBJ2-7|-
TGTGCCAGCAGTTTTCAGGCCCCCCGAGCCGAGCAGTACTTC
CASSFQAPRAEQYF
>TRBV27|-|TRBJ1-2|TRBD1
TGTGCCAGCAGACGGACAGGGGAGGCTAACTATGGCTACACCTTC
CASRRTGEANYGYTF
>TRBV27|-|TRBJ2-3|TRBD2
TGTGCCAGCAGTCTAACCGGGACTAGCGAAGGTACGCAGTATTTT
CASSLTGTSEGTQYF
>TRBV30|-|TRBJ1-2|-
TGTGCCTGGAGTGTAGGGCAGAACTATGGCTACACCTTC
CAWSVGQNYGYTF
>TRBV15|once|TRBJ2-5|TRBD1
TGTGCCGCCAGCAGAGATACAGGGGGCCTGGAGACCCAGTACTTC
CAASRDTGGLETQYF